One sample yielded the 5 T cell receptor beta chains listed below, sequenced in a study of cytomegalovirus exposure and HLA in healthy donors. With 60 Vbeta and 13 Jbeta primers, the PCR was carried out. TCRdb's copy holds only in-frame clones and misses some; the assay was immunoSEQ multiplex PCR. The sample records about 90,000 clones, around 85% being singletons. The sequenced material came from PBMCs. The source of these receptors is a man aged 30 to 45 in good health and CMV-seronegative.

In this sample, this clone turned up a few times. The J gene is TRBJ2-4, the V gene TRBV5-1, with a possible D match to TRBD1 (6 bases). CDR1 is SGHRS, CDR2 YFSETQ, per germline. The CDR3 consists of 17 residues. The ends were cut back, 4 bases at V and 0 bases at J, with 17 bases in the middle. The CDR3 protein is CASSEMQGILAKNIQYF. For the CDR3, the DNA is TGCGCCAGCAGCGAGATGCAGGGGATCCTAGCCAAAAACATTCAGTACTTC.

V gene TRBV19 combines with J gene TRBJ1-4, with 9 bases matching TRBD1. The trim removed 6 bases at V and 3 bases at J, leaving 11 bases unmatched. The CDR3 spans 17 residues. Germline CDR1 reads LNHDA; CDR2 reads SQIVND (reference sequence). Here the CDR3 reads CASRGTGSFLANEKLFF. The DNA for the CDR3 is TGTGCCAGTAGGGGGACAGGGTCCTTCTTGGCTAATGAAAAACTGTTTTTT. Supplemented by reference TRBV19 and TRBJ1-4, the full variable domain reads DGGITQSPKYLFRKEGQNVTLSCEQNLNHDAMYWYRQDPGQGLRLIYYSQIVNDFQKGDIAEGYSVSREKKESFPLTVTSAQKNPTAFYLCASRGTGSFLANEKLFFGSGTQLSVL.

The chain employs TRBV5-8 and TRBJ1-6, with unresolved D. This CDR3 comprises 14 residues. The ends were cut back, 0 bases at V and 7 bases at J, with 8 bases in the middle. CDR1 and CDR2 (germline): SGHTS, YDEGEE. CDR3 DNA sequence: TGTGCCAGCAGCTTGGGGTCAGTCAATTCACCCCTCCACTTT. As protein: CASSLGSVNSPLHF.

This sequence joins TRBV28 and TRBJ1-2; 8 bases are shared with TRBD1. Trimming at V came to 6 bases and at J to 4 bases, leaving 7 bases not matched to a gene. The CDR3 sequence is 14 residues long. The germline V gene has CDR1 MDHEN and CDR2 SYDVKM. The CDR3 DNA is TGTGCCAGCAGGGAACAGGGGGATCGCTATGGCTACACCTTC. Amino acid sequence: CASREQGDRYGYTF.

CDR3: CASSLRLRGDYGYTF. CDR3 DNA sequence: TGTGCCAGCAGCCTCCGCCTCAGGGGTGACTATGGCTACACCTTC. This chain joins TRBV4-2 and TRBJ1-2, with a tentative D call TRBD1 (6 bases). CDR1 is LGHNA and CDR2 is YNFKEQ in the germline V gene. This CDR3 is 15 amino acids long. Trimming shortened V by 4 bases and J by 3 bases, and 15 bases separated the two germline ends.